A single sample gave rise to the 4 T cell receptor beta chains below, sequenced in a study of beta chain features in type 1 diabetes. Expressed TCRB transcripts got sequenced, as all isolated RNA was reverse transcribed. The data were produced by immunoSEQ multiplex PCR, yet TCRdb's version contains in-frame clones alone and is incomplete. The sample records around 150,000 clones, 6.9% being singletons. Sequences were obtained from central memory CD4+ T cells from blood. The receptors stem from a woman aged 25 to 39 in good health.

The V call is TRBV6-1, the J call TRBJ2-7, with TRBD1 identical over 8 bases. J was trimmed by 5 bases and V by 0 bases; bases with no gene match: 9. CDR1 is MNHNS and CDR2 is SASEGT in the germline V gene. CDR3 length: 16 amino acids. CDR3 amino acids: CASSEALRLDRDEQYF. As DNA, the CDR3 is TGTGCCAGCAGTGAAGCGCTTCGTCTGGACAGGGACGAGCAGTACTTC.

The sample holds a few counts of this clone. The V call is TRBV28, the J call TRBJ2-3, with D hard to call. Between the trimmed V and J ends, which lost 3 bases and 6 bases, there was a span of 16 bases. CDR3 length equals 15 residues. In germline, CDR1 is MDHEN, CDR2 SYDVKM. CDR3 DNA sequence: TGTGCCAGCAGTTTTGAGGCGTTCCGTAGGGATACGCAGTATTTT. Protein: CASSFEAFRRDTQYF.

The chain uses TRBV7-9 and TRBJ2-2, with 8 bases aligning to TRBD1. V shed 5 bases and J 1 base; nucleotides not matched to a gene: 6. The CDR3 is made up of 16 amino acids. The germline V gene has CDR1 SEHNR and CDR2 FQNEAQ (reference sequence). The CDR3 is CASSPTGTGNTGELFF. CDR3 bases: TGTGCCAGCAGCCCTACCGGGACAGGGAACACCGGGGAGCTGTTTTTT.

Many counts were recorded for this clone. The chain combines TRBV27 with TRBJ2-1; TRBD2 is a possible D gene (5 bases). Germline V lookup: CDR1 MNHEY, CDR2 SMNVEV (reference sequence). The CDR3 sequence is 12 residues long. V lost 3 bases and J 9 bases, leaving 9 bases between the germline ends. The CDR3 DNA sequence: TGTGCCAGCAGTTTGGAACGGGGTGAGCAGTTCTTC. This sequence encodes CASSLERGEQFF.